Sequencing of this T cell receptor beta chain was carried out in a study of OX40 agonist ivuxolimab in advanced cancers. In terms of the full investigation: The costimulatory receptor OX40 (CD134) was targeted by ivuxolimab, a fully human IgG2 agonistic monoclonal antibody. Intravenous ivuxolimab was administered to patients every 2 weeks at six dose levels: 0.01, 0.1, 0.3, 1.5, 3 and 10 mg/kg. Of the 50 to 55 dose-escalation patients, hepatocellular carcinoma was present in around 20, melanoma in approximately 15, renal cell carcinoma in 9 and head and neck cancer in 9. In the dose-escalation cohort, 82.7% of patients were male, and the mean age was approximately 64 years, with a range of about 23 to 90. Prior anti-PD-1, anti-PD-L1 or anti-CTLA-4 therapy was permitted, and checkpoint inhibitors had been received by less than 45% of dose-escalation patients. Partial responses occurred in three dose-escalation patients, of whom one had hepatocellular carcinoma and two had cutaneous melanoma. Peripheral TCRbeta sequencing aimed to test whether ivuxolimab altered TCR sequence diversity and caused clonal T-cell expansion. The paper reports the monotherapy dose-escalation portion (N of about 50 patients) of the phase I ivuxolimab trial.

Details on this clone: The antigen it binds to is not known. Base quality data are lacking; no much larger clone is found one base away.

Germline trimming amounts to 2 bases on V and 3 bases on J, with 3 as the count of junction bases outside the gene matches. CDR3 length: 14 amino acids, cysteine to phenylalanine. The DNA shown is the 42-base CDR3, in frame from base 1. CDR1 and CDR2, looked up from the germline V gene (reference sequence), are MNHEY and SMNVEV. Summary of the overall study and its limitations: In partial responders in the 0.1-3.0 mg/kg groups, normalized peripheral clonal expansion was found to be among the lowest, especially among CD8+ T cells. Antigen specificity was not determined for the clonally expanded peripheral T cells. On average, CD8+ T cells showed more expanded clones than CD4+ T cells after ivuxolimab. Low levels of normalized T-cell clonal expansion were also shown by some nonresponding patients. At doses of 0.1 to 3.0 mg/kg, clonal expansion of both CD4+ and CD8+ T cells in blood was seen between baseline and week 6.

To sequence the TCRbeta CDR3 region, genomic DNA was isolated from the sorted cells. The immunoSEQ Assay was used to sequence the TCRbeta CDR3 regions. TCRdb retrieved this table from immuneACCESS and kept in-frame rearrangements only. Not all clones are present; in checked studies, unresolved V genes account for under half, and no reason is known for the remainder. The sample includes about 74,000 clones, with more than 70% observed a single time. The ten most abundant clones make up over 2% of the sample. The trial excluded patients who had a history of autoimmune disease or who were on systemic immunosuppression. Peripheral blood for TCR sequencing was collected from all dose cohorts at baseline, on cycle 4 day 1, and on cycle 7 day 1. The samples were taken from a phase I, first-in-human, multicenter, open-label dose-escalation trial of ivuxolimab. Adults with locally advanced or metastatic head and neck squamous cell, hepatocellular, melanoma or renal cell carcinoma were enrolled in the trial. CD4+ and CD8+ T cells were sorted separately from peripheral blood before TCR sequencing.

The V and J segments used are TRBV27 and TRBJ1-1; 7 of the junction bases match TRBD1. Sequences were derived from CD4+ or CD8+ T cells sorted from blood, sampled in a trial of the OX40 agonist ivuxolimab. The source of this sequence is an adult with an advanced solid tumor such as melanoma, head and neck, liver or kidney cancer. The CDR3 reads CASSLTTGYTEAFF. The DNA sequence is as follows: TGTGCCAGCAGTTTAACGACAGGGTACACTGAAGCTTTCTTT.